This is a list of T cell receptor beta chains from one sample in a study of T cells in localized non-small cell lung cancer. Clones were read by immunoSEQ multiplex PCR, and TCRdb kept only the in-frame ones, dropping some. The table records about 54,000 clones, around 81% of them present only once. The sequencing here drew on peripheral blood, taken before any cancer treatment. The receptors stem from a female donor older than 55 with stage II squamous cell lung carcinoma. Both conserved end residues are part of each CDR3. D genes are given only for firm matches.

- TRBJ1-1 TRBV5-1 CASSSGTLGATEAFF
- TRBJ2-6 TRBV28 CASSLALTSSGANVLTF
TRBD2 TRBJ2-5 TRBV6-4 CASSSWTSGGIETQYF
TRBD1 TRBJ1-1 TRBV29-1 CSVGAGGATEAFF
- TRBJ2-5 TRBV5-6 CASSLDGGSETQYF
TRBD1 TRBJ1-5 TRBV9 CASSRTGSNQPQHF
- TRBJ1-3 TRBV4-3 CASSQDPDRVLRRSGNTIYF
TRBD1 TRBJ1-2 TRBV5-1 CASSIKGQGYGYTF
TRBD1 TRBJ2-1 TRBV6-1 CASSEAVPGGNEQFF
- TRBJ2-2 TRBV9 CASSESPTGELFF
- TRBJ1-5 TRBV5-1 CASSLAVTGQNQPQHF
- TRBJ1-5 TRBV5-6 CASSPGGGVGNQPQHF
- TRBJ2-7 TRBV9 CASSVEEQDTYEQYF
- TRBJ1-2 TRBV2 CASTESGRQAYPNGYTF
- TRBJ1-2 TRBV29-1 CSVSQANYGYTF
- TRBJ1-5 TRBV6-5 CASSRSGNGNQPQHF
- TRBJ2-2 TRBV19 CASSRGTRYEELFF
- TRBJ1-5 TRBV23-1 CASSPPGPNQPQHF
- TRBJ1-2 TRBV27 CASSVRAGINYGYTF
- TRBJ1-4 TRBV2 CASRERRGGDEKLFF
- TRBJ2-7 TRBV5-4 CASSSETALGYEQYF
TRBD1 TRBJ1-1 TRBV27 CASSLTGGGRTEAFF
- TRBJ1-1 TRBV18 CASSPPARGEAEAFF
- TRBJ1-2 TRBV7-8 CASSSAVAGAGGYTF
- TRBJ2-7 TRBV5-1 CASSLEGRYEQYF
- TRBJ1-1 TRBV7-9 CASSLEREEAFF
- TRBJ1-5 TRBV19 CASSTTGFGNQPQHF
- TRBJ2-1 TRBV2 CASRHGSDHNEQFF
TRBD1 TRBJ2-7 TRBV20-1 CSAQTGYEQYF
- TRBJ2-7 TRBV6-5 CASSSGVGGEQYF
- TRBJ1-5 TRBV9 CASSVGTINQPQHF
- TRBJ1-2 TRBV6-6 CASRTGDYGYTF
- TRBJ1-2 TRBV30 CAWTVTRNGYTF
- TRBJ2-1 TRBV5-1 CASSLVVSSYNEQFF
- TRBJ2-7 TRBV5-1 CASSIYGEASYEQYF
- TRBJ1-2 TRBV19 CASRLRGISHGYTF
TRBD1 TRBJ1-1 TRBV5-1 CASSTQTGLGAEAFF
- TRBJ2-3 TRBV2 CASGGRTDTQYF
- TRBJ1-2 TRBV4-2 CASSQEGGGYGYTF
TRBD2 TRBJ2-2 TRBV13 CASSGLAENTGELFF
- TRBJ1-1 TRBV14 CASSLKWQATEAFF
TRBD2 TRBJ2-3 TRBV4-3 CASSQEGWTSGPTDTQYF
- TRBJ1-2 TRBV2 CASSEIGIRSYGYTF
- TRBJ1-2 TRBV18 CASSTDTYGYTF